This paragraph reports one T cell receptor beta chain. The entry originates in a study of blood T cell repertoires in COVID-19. Trimming stripped 6 bases from V and 7 bases from J, with 19 bases between. Germline V CDR1 and CDR2: MDHEN, SYDVKM. The CDR3 spans 15 residues. Participant ages covered about 18 to 95 years across approximately 25 US areas. TCRdb keeps only in-frame clones here, not all; method: immunoSEQ multiplex PCR. Altogether 95,000 to 150,000 clones are present, about 83% being singletons, with the ten largest covering roughly 3.9%. The sequence was obtained from a woman aged 25 to 39 who had recovered from COVID-19. The chain recombines TRBV28 with TRBJ1-5; D is unclear. Material for sequencing was PBMCs or T cells enriched from blood (not recorded which). The CDR3 DNA is TGTGCCAGCAGGATCTGGACTGGAAGAGGGCAGCCCCAGCATTTT. Its protein is CASRIWTGRGQPQHF.